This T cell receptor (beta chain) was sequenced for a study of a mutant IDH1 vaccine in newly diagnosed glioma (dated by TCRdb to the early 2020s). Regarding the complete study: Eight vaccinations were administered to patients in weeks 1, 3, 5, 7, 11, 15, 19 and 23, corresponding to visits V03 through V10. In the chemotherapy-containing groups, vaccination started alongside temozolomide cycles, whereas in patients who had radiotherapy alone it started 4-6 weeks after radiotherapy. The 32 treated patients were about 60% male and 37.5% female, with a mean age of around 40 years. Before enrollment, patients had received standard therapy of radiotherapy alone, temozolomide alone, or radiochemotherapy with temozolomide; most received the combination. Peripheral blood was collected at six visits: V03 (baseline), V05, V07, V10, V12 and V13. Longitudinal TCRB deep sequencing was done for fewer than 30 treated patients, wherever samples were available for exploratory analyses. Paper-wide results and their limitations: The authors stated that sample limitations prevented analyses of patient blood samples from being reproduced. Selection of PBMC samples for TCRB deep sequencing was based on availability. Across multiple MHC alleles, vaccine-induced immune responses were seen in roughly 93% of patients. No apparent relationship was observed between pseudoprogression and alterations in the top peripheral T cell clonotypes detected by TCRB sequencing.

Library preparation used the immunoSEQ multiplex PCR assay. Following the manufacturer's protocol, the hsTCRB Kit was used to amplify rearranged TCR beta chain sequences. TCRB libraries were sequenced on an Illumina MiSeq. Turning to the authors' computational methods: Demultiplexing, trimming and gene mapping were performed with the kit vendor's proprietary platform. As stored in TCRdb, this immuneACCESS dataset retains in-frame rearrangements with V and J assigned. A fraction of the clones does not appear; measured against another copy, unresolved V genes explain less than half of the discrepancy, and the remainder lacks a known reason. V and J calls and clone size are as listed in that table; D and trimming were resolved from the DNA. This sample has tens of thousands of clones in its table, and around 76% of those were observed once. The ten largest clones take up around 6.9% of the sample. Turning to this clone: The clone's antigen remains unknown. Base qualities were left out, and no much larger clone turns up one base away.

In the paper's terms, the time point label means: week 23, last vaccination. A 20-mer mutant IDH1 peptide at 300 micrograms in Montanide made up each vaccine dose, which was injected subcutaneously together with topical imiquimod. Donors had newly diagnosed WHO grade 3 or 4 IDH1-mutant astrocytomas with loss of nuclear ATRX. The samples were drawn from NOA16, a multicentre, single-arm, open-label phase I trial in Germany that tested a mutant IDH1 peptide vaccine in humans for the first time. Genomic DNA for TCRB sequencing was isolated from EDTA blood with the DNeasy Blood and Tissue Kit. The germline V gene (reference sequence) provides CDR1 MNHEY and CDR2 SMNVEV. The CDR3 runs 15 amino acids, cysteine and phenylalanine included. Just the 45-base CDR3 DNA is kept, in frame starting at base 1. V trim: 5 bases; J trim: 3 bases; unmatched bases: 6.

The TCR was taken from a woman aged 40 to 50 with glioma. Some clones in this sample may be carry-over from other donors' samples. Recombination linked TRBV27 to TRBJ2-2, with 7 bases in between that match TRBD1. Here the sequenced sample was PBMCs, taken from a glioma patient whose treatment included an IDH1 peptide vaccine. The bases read TGTGCCAGCAGTACCCAGGGGGTGCACACCGGGGAGCTGTTTTTT. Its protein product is CASSTQGVHTGELFF.